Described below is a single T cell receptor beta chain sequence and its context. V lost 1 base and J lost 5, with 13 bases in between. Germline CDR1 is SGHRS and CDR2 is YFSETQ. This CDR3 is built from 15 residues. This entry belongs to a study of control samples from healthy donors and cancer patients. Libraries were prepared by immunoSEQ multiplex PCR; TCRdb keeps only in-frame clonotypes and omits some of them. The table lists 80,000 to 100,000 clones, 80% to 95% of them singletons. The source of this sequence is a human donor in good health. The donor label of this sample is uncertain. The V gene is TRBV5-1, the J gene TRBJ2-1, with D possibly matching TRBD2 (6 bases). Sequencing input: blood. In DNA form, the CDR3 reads TGCGCCAGCAGCTTGTTTGCGGGGCGGGACAATGAGCAGTTCTTC. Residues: CASSLFAGRDNEQFF.